The rows below give T cell receptor beta chains drawn from one sample of a study of shared clonotypes between healthy human individuals. Method: immunoSEQ multiplex PCR; TCRdb's copy keeps in-frame clones and lacks some. The repertoire holds around 1 million clones, less than 85% seen once, with nearly 1.5% in the top ten. Sequencing was carried out using memory CD4+ T cells sorted from blood. The receptor set was obtained from a man aged 18 to 29 in good health. Each CDR3 is given with its conserved first and last residue. D genes are given only for firm matches. Clone size, where shown, is once, few, many, or a class for clones that have expanded.

CASSSRDRGYTF,TGTGCCAGCAGCTCCCGGGACCGGGGCTACACCTTC,TRBV7-2,-,few,TRBJ1-2
CAISDSGRDTQYF,TGTGCCATCAGTGATAGCGGGAGGGATACGCAGTATTTT,TRBV10-3,TRBD2,-,TRBJ2-3
CASSQRGIGGYTF,TGTGCCAGCAGTCAACGCGGTATTGGCGGCTACACCTTC,TRBV6-5,-,-,TRBJ1-2
CSVGSEVNEQFF,TGCAGCGTAGGGAGCGAGGTCAATGAGCAGTTCTTC,TRBV29-1,-,-,TRBJ2-1
CATRLAEYQETQYF,TGTGCCACTAGACTAGCGGAGTACCAAGAGACCCAGTACTTC,TRBV6-6,TRBD2,-,TRBJ2-5
CASRPSGRRGTGDYGYTF,TGTGCCAGCAGGCCCTCTGGACGCAGGGGGACAGGGGACTATGGCTACACCTTC,TRBV19,TRBD1,-,TRBJ1-2
CASTPTSGPYEQYF,TGTGCCAGCACTCCGACTAGCGGACCCTACGAGCAGTACTTC,TRBV25-1,TRBD2,-,TRBJ2-7
CASSELGGSNQPQHF,TGTGCCAGCAGTGAACTTGGGGGAAGCAATCAGCCCCAGCATTTT,TRBV6-1,-,-,TRBJ1-5
CASSIVPGDYGYTF,TGTGCCAGTAGTATAGTGCCCGGAGATTATGGCTACACCTTC,TRBV19,-,-,TRBJ1-2
CATLSPGGTQYF,TGTGCCACACTGAGCCCCGGGGGGACCCAGTACTTC,TRBV10-3,-,-,TRBJ2-5
CASSYTTAGGYNEQFF,TGTGCCAGCAGTTATACCACAGCGGGAGGTTACAATGAGCAGTTCTTC,TRBV6-5,TRBD2,once,TRBJ2-1
CASRLDSHTQYF,TGTGCCAGCAGGCTAGATTCACATACGCAGTATTTT,TRBV9,-,-,TRBJ2-3
CASTPYNSPLHF,TGTGCCAGCACTCCCTATAATTCACCCCTCCACTTT,TRBV6-1,-,-,TRBJ1-6
CASSLALKAYEQYF,TGTGCCAGCAGCTTAGCATTAAAAGCCTACGAGCAGTACTTC,TRBV7-2,-,-,TRBJ2-7
CASSTGTPSTDTQYF,TGTGCCAGCAGCACCGGGACACCCAGCACAGATACGCAGTATTTT,TRBV7-9,-,-,TRBJ2-3
CASSGGPGTGELFF,TGTGCCAGCAGCGGGGGGCCTGGAACCGGGGAGCTGTTTTTT,TRBV2,-,once,TRBJ2-2
CASSRNEQGTNYGYTF,TGTGCCAGCAGCCGCAACGAACAGGGGACTAACTATGGCTACACCTTC,TRBV7-9,TRBD1,-,TRBJ1-2
CSAGDREKLFF,TGCAGTGCTGGGGATCGTGAAAAACTGTTTTTT,TRBV20-1,-,-,TRBJ1-4
CASSPGVVGEQYF,TGCGCCAGCAGCCCAGGGGTGGTGGGCGAGCAGTACTTC,TRBV5-1,-,-,TRBJ2-7